This TCR beta chain stems from a study of OX40 agonist ivuxolimab in advanced cancers. Study in general: Patients assigned to dose escalation were diagnosed with hepatocellular carcinoma, melanoma, renal cell or head and neck cancer.

The CDR3 loop spans 13 amino acids. V shed 2 bases, J shed 4 bases, and the junction held 1 base outside the gene matches. Germline-derived CDR1 and CDR2 are SGHRS and YFSETQ. Sequenced by immunoSEQ multiplex PCR; TCRdb stores in-frame clones only, minus some. The table lists around 35,000 clones, 88% of them singletons, with roughly 4% in the top ten. Remarks on this clone: Its antigen is still unknown.

Points from the study as a whole: With doses of 0.1-3.0 mg/kg, partial responders showed among the lowest clonal expansion. Some patients without response likewise showed low normalized clonal expansion. The average count of expanded clones was higher among CD8+ T cells than among CD4+.

The sequencing here drew on CD4+ or CD8+ T cells sorted from blood, taken in a trial of the OX40 agonist ivuxolimab. The clonotype originates from an adult with an advanced solid tumor such as melanoma, head and neck, liver or kidney cancer. This sequence joins TRBV5-1 and TRBJ1-1; 8 nucleotides agree with TRBD1. CDR3 sequence: CASSLTGGTEAFF. Written as DNA, the CDR3 is TGCGCCAGCAGCTTAACAGGGGGCACTGAAGCTTTCTTT. The full variable domain, rest sourced from reference TRBV5-1 and TRBJ1-1, is KAGVTQTPRYLIKTRGQQVTLSCSPISGHRSVSWYQQTPGQGLQFLFEYFSETQRNKGNFPGRFSGRQFSNSRSEMNVSTLELGDSALYLCASSLTGGTEAFFGQGTRLTVV.